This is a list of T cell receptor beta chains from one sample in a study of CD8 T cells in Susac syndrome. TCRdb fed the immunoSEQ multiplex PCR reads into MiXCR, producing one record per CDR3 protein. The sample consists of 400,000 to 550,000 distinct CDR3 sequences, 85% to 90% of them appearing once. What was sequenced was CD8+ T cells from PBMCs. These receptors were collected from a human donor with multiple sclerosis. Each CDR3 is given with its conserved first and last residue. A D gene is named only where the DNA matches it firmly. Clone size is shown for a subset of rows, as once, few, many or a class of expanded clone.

TGTGCCAGCACCCCCCGCCAGGACGGACTTGAAAAACTGTTTTTT	CASTPRQDGLEKLFF	.	TRBV28	TRBJ1-4	once
TGCGCCAGCAGCCAAGAAGGAAGGGGGGGGACCTACAATGAGCAGTTCTTC	CASSQEGRGGTYNEQFF	.	TRBV4-1	TRBJ2-1	.
TGTGCCAGCACCCAGGAGCGGGGGACTTACAATGAGCAGTTCTTC	CASTQERGTYNEQFF	TRBD2	TRBV7-6	TRBJ2-1	.
TGTGCTAGCGCCTCGGAGAATTCCCTAAATGAGCAGTTCTTC	CASASENSLNEQFF	.	TRBV12-5	TRBJ2-1	.
TGTGCCAGCAGCATAACAGGGACCGAGCAGTACTTC	CASSITGTEQYF	.	TRBV7-9	TRBJ2-7	once
TGTGCCAGCAGCCCCCTAATCTATGGCTACACCTTC	CASSPLIYGYTF	.	TRBV7-3	TRBJ1-2	.
TGTGCCAGCAGTCGAGGGGGGTGGGATGGCTACACCTTC	CASSRGGWDGYTF	.	TRBV27	TRBJ1-2	.
TGCAGCGTTGCCTCCTCGGACAGTGACACTGAAGCTTTCTTT	CSVASSDSDTEAFF	.	TRBV29-1	TRBJ1-1	.
TGTGCCAGCAGGTCGCTTAGTGCCACTGAAGCTTTCTTT	CASRSLSATEAFF	.	TRBV2	TRBJ1-1	.
TGTGCCAGCAGTTTCCCCGGGGGGTCCTACGAGCAGTACTTC	CASSFPGGSYEQYF	TRBD2	TRBV27	TRBJ2-7	.
TGTGCCAGCAGTGAGCTGAGACTCCCTGCGGACGAGCAGTACTTC	CASSELRLPADEQYF	.	TRBV6-1	TRBJ2-7	.
TGTGCCAGCAGCCCCCGGGGCACTTACTACGAGCAGTACTTC	CASSPRGTYYEQYF	.	TRBV6-5	TRBJ2-7	.
TGTGCCACTACAGGGAGCTATGGCTACACCTTC	CATTGSYGYTF	.	TRBV6-5	TRBJ1-2	few
TGTGCCAGCAGGGGGCGCGGGGAGACCCAGTACTTC	CASRGRGETQYF	.	TRBV7-4	TRBJ2-5	few
TGCGCCAGTAGAGAGATCGACAATGAGCAGTTCTTC	CASREIDNEQFF	.	TRBV5-1	TRBJ2-1	.
TGTGCCAGCAGTTACGGAGGGTATCAAGAGACCCAGTACTTC	CASSYGGYQETQYF	.	TRBV6-6	TRBJ2-5	.
TGCGCCAGCAGCCAAGGTGCCTATATGGAAGAAAAACTGTTTTTT	CASSQGAYMEEKLFF	.	TRBV4-1	TRBJ1-4	.
TGTGCCAGCAGCCAAGAGACAGGAAGCTCCTACGAGCAGTACTTC	CASSQETGSSYEQYF	.	TRBV4-2	TRBJ2-7	few
TGTGCCAGTAAGGGGGCGAATTTGGCTGAAGCTTTCTTT	CASKGANLAEAFF	TRBD1	TRBV19	TRBJ1-1	.
TGTGCTAGTGGTTTGGATAACAATCTCTACGAGCAGTACTTC	CASGLDNNLYEQYF	.	TRBV12-5	TRBJ2-7	.
TGTGCCATCAGTGTATTTGGGCGGGAGACCCAGTACTTC	CAISVFGRETQYF	.	TRBV10-3	TRBJ2-5	.
TGCGCCAGCAGCCAAAGCGAACAGGGAAACACTGAAGCTTTCTTT	CASSQSEQGNTEAFF	.	TRBV4-1	TRBJ1-1	.
TGTGCCAGCAGCACCGGGATAGACACAGATACGCAGTATTTT	CASSTGIDTDTQYF	.	TRBV9	TRBJ2-3	.
TGTGCCAGCAGCTTAATAAGCGGGAGTTTGGGTGAGCAGTTCTTC	CASSLISGSLGEQFF	TRBD2	TRBV7-2	TRBJ2-1	once
TGTGCCAGCAGTTTTATGGCAGGACAAGAGACCCAGTACTTC	CASSFMAGQETQYF	.	TRBV27	TRBJ2-5	once
TGTGCCAGCAGAGAGGACAGGTCCTACTCCTACGAGCAGTACTTC	CASREDRSYSYEQYF	TRBD1	TRBV6-5	TRBJ2-7	.
TGTGCCAGCAGCTTAGACTTCTCGGGCCGTGAGCAGTTCTTC	CASSLDFSGREQFF	.	TRBV7-9	TRBJ2-1	.
TGCGCCAGCAGCCTAAGGGGAAACAACGGGGAGCTGTTTTTT	CASSLRGNNGELFF	.	TRBV4-1	TRBJ2-2	.
TGCGCCAGCAGGTTAGCCAAAAACATTCAGTACTTC	CASRLAKNIQYF	.	TRBV10-1	TRBJ2-4	.
TGCGCCAGCAGCTTGACAGGTTCGGAGGCAACTAATGAAAAACTGTTTTTT	CASSLTGSEATNEKLFF	.	TRBV5-1	TRBJ1-4	.
TGTGCCAGCAGTGATACAAGGGGGACTGAAGCTTTCTTT	CASSDTRGTEAFF	.	TRBV7-8	TRBJ1-1	.
TGCGCCAGCAGCCACTCTTCGGACAGGTACACCTACGAGCAGTACTTC	CASSHSSDRYTYEQYF	TRBD1	TRBV4-1	TRBJ2-7	once
TGCGCCACCAATCAGGGGACTCATCAGCCCCAGCATTTT	CATNQGTHQPQHF	.	TRBV10-2	TRBJ1-5	.
TGCGCCAGCAGCCGAGACCCGTCGTGGGAGCAGTACTTC	CASSRDPSWEQYF	.	TRBV4-1	TRBJ2-7	few
TGTGCCTGCTCGGCAGGGGTGAACACTGAAGCTTTCTTT	CACSAGVNTEAFF	.	TRBV30	TRBJ1-1	.
TGTGCCAGCAGCTTCGCTCCGAGCGCCAAAAACATTCAGTACTTC	CASSFAPSAKNIQYF	.	TRBV7-9	TRBJ2-4	once
TGCGCCAGCAGCCGACAGGGAACTAATGAAAAACTGTTTTTT	CASSRQGTNEKLFF	TRBD1	TRBV4-1	TRBJ1-4	.
TGTGCCAGCAGCCCCGGGATCGGGAGGCCCTCGGAGAACATTCAGTACTTC	CASSPGIGRPSENIQYF	TRBD2	TRBV4-2	TRBJ2-4	.
TGCGCCAGCAGCCCAGTTTGGAGGGGCTCCTACAATGAGCAGTTCTTC	CASSPVWRGSYNEQFF	.	TRBV4-1	TRBJ2-1	.
TGTGCCAGCAGTTCTTCTGATGGGCGGGAGGGCGCTTTGCACGGCGCAGATACGCAGTATTTT	CASSSSDGREGALHGADTQYF	TRBD2	TRBV27	TRBJ2-3	.
TGTGCCAGCAGGCCGGGGAGGATCTCCTACAATGAGCAGTTCTTC	CASRPGRISYNEQFF	.	TRBV6-5	TRBJ2-1	.
TGTGCCAGCAGTTTATCGTTCGGGGGCTACGAGCAGTACTTC	CASSLSFGGYEQYF	.	TRBV27	TRBJ2-7	few
TGTGCCAGCAGTTCTCACCGGGACAGGGGGGGCGAGCAGTACTTC	CASSSHRDRGGEQYF	TRBD1	TRBV6-6	TRBJ2-7	.
TGCGCCACTTTGAAGGAGCTGAACACCATATATTTT	CATLKELNTIYF	.	TRBV10-2	TRBJ1-3	.